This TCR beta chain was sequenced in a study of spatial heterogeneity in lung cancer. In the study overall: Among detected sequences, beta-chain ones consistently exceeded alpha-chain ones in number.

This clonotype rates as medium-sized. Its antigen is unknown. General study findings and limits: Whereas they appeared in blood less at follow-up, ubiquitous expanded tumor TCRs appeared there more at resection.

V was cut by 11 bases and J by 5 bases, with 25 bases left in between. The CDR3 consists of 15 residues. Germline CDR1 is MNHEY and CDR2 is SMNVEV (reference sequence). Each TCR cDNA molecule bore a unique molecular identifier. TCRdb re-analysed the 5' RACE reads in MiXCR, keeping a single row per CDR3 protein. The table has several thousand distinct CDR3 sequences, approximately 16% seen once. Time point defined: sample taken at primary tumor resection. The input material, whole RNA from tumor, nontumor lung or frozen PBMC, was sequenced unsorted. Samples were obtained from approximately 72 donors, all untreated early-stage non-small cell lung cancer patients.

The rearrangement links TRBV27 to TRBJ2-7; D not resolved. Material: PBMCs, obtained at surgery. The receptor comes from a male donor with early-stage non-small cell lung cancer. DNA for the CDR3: TGTGCCTCCCGGCGGAATCCGATGGTATTCGACGAGCAGTACTTC. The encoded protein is CASRRNPMVFDEQYF.